This TCR beta chain was captured by sequencing in a study of T cells expressing NK-cell markers. For the study at large: Within the sequenced cohort of eight donors, seven exhibited HCMV seropositivity and one was seronegative.

TCRdb re-called the 5' RACE reads and shows each CDR3 protein once, DNA omitted. This sample's table has more than 250,000 distinct CDR3 sequences. The CDR3 extends over 13 amino acids. Germline values: CDR1 LNHDA, CDR2 SQIVND (reference sequence). Material: blood T cells: a sorted CD56 or NKG2C T cell subset, CD4+ or CD8+ T cells, or bulk PBMC T cells (not recorded which). The chain carries TRBV19 and TRBJ2-1; TCRdb outputs TRBD2, but without DNA this stays unchecked. The TCR originated in a man younger than 35 in good health. The CDR3 here is CASSGLVLNEQFF.